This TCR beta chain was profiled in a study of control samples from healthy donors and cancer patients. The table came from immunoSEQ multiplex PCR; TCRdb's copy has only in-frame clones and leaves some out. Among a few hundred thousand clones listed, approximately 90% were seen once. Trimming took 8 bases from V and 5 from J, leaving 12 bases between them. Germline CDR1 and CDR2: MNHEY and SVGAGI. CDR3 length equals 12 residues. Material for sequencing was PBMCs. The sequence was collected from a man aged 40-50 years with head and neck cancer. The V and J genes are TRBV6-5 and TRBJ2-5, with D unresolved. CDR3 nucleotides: TGTGCCAGCGGCTGGCAGCTGGAGACCCAGTACTTC. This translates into CASGWQLETQYF.